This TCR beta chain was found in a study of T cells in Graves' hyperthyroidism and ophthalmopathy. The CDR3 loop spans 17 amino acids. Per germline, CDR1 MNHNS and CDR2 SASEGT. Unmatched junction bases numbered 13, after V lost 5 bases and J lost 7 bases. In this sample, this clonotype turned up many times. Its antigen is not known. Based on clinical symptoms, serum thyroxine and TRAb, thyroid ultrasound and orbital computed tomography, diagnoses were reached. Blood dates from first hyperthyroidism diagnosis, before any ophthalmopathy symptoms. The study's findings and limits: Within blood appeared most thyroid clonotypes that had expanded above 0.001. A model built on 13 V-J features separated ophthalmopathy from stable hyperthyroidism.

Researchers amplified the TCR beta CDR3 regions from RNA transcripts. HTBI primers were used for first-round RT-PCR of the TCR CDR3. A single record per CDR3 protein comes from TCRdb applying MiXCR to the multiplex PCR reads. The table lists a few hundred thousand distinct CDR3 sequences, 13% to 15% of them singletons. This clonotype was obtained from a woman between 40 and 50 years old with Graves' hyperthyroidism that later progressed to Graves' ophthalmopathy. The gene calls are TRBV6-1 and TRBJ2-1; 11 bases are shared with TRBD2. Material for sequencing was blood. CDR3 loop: CASSYGTSGFLRNEQFF. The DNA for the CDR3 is TGTGCCAGCAGTTATGGGACTAGCGGTTTCCTTAGGAATGAGCAGTTCTTC.